One sample yielded the 18 T cell receptor beta chains listed below, sequenced in a study of spatial heterogeneity in lung cancer. Using its own MiXCR run on the 5' RACE reads, TCRdb lists one record per CDR3 protein. The sample contains 60,000 to 85,000 distinct CDR3 sequences, about 8.2% of which appear only once. Time point indicated: blood at routine non-recurrence follow-up after resection. The sequenced sample was PBMCs, obtained at follow-up. These receptors all stem from a female donor with early-stage non-small cell lung cancer.

This clonotype has a count of ten or more. The chain joins TRBV25-1 to TRBJ1-1; TRBD1 aligns across 8 bases. CDR1 and CDR2 (germline): MGHDK, SYGVNS. V gave up 1 base and J gave up 4 bases; unmatched junction bases: 5. The CDR3 has 15 amino acids. The CDR3 bases are TGTGCCAGCAGTGAATTCAGGGGGCTAGGCACTGAAGCTTTCTTT. It encodes CASSEFRGLGTEAFF.

This clonotype was detected many times. The chain uses TRBV5-8 and TRBJ1-2, with 7 bases matching TRBD1. From germline, CDR1 is SGHTS and CDR2 YDEGEE. The CDR3 length is 14 residues. The ends lost 3 bases at V and 2 bases at J; junction bases unmatched: 4. Here the CDR3 DNA reads TGTGCCAGCAGCTCGCCCAGGGGGAACTATGGCTACACCTTC. Translated, it gives CASSSPRGNYGYTF. The whole variable domain, remainder taken from reference TRBV5-8 and TRBJ1-2, is EAGVTQSPTHLIKTRGQQATLRCSPISGHTSVYWYQQALGLGLQFLLWYDEGEERNRGNFPPRFSGRQFPNYSSELNVNALELEDSALYLCASSSPRGNYGYTFGSGTRLTVV.

This clonotype has just one count. The gene calls are TRBV5-6 and TRBJ2-7; no firm D call. Germline CDR1 SGHDT, CDR2 YYEEEE. Trimming shortened V by 2 bases and J by 1 base, and 16 bases separated the two germline ends. The CDR3 runs to 16 residues. The CDR3 nucleotides are TGTGCCAGCAGCTTCAACACTGGGCTCCTTTCCTACGAGCAGTACTTC. Translating it yields CASSFNTGLLSYEQYF.

The chain uses TRBV7-3 and TRBJ2-5; TRBD1 might be the D (5 bases). The V and J ends lost 5 bases and 2 bases respectively, with 9 bases between them. The CDR3 is 13 amino acids. CDR1 SGHTA and CDR2 FQGTGA come from the germline V gene. This CDR3 is CASSKDSQETQYF. In DNA, the CDR3 is TGTGCCAGCAGCAAAGACAGTCAAGAGACCCAGTACTTC. The full variable domain, completed using reference TRBV7-3 and TRBJ2-5, is GAGVSQTPSNKVTEKGKYVELRCDPISGHTALYWYRQSLGQGPEFLIYFQGTGAADDSGLPNDRFFAVRPEGSVSTLKIQRTERGDSAVYLCASSKDSQETQYFGPGTRLLVL.

This clonotype was picked up many times. The chain uses TRBV20-1 and TRBJ2-4, with 11 nucleotides matching TRBD2. This CDR3 contains 12 residues. CDR1 is DFQATT, CDR2 SNEGSKA, per germline (reference sequence). J was trimmed by 6 bases and V by 7 bases; bases with no gene match: 2. The DNA of the CDR3 is TGCAGTGTTGGGACTAGCGGAAACATTCAGTACTTC. Translation: CSVGTSGNIQYF.

At least ten counts were recorded for this clonotype. The V gene is TRBV20-1, the J gene TRBJ1-6, with D possibly being TRBD1 (6 bases). The CDR3 totals 17 residues. Trimming took off 0 bases at V and 7 bases at J, with 19 bases between the two ends. Germline CDR1 is DFQATT and CDR2 is SNEGSKA (reference sequence). The DNA for the CDR3 is TGCAGTGCTAGAGATACGGGGGGCTTTGAGGGGAATTCACCCCTCCACTTT. Encoded protein: CSARDTGGFEGNSPLHF.

J is TRBJ2-2 and V is TRBV20-1; D possibly corresponds to TRBD2 (5 bases). With 6 bases removed from V and 5 bases from J, the gap between germline ends came to 13 bases. CDR1 is DFQATT and CDR2 is SNEGSKA in the germline V gene (reference sequence). This CDR3 contains 13 residues. CDR3 sequence: CSAKLRATGELFF. CDR3 coding DNA: TGCAGTGCCAAACTGCGGGCGACCGGGGAGCTGTTTTTT.

There are many counts of this clonotype. The CDR3 DNA follows: TGCGCCAGCTCACCAGGGGTTGCCGGGGAGCTGTTTTTT. This gives the protein CASSPGVAGELFF. This rearrangement joins TRBV5-1 to TRBJ2-2; the D gene is possibly TRBD1 (6 bases). Per the germline V gene, CDR1 is SGHRS and CDR2 is YFSETQ. CDR3 length: 13 residues. V was pared by 7 bases and J by 6 bases, with 13 bases between. The full variable domain, its missing parts supplied by reference TRBV5-1 and TRBJ2-2, is KAGVTQTPRYLIKTRGQQVTLSCSPISGHRSVSWYQQTPGQGLQFLFEYFSETQRNKGNFPGRFSGRQFSNSRSEMNVSTLELGDSALYLCASSPGVAGELFFGEGSRLTVL.

Comment on this clonotype: Since a much larger clone is just one base distant, this may be a read error. The V gene is TRBV7-9, the J gene TRBJ2-3; 7 nucleotides agree with TRBD2. There are 16 residues in the CDR3. The germline V gene has CDR1 SEHNR and CDR2 FQNEAQ (reference sequence). CDR3 in amino acids: CASSGERGASTVTQYF. CDR3 nucleotides: TGTGCCAGCAGCGGCGAGCGGGGCGCTAGCACAGTTACGCAGTATTTT.

This clonotype was observed at least ten times. The genes are TRBV3-1 and TRBJ2-2; D possibly uses TRBD1 or TRBD2 (5 bases each). Germline CDR1 reads LGHDT; CDR2 reads YNNKEL (reference sequence). V lost 5 bases to trimming and J lost 4 bases, with 17 bases between them. The CDR3 runs 16 residues. The CDR3 protein is CASSARAARGTGELFF. CDR3 DNA: TGTGCCAGCAGCGCCCGAGCGGCGAGGGGCACCGGGGAGCTGTTTTTT. The full variable domain, in which reference TRBV3-1 and TRBJ2-2 provide the parts outside the CDR3, is DTAVSQTPKYLVTQMGNDKSIKCEQNLGHDTMYWYKQDSKKFLKIMFSYNNKELIINETVPNRFSPKSPDKAHLNLHINSLELGDSAVYFCASSARAARGTGELFFGEGSRLTVL.

This clonotype was found many times. The chain recombines TRBV29-1 with TRBJ1-1; 8 bases agree with TRBD1. Germline CDR1 SQVTM, CDR2 ANQGSEA. The CDR3 spans 12 residues. V lost 7 bases to trimming and J lost 13 bases; unmatched junction nucleotides: 14. CDR3 bases: TGCAGCGCAGCCAGGGGGCCCGTAGTTGGTTTCTTT. It translates to CSAARGPVVGFF.

The chain employs TRBV20-1 and TRBJ1-2; D is ambiguous. This CDR3 comprises 13 residues. Germline lookup yields CDR1 DFQATT and CDR2 SNEGSKA (reference sequence). The V end lost 0 bases, the J end lost 5 bases, and 10 bases lay between the germline ends. Here the CDR3 reads CSARDPGVYGYTF. In DNA, the CDR3 is TGCAGTGCTAGAGATCCTGGGGTATATGGCTACACCTTC.

The rearrangement joins TRBV13 to TRBJ2-1, with a weak D call TRBD2 (5 bases). CDR1 and CDR2 (germline): PRHDT, FYEKMQ (reference sequence). The CDR3 totals 13 residues. The V end lost 6 bases, the J end lost 5 bases, and 11 bases lay between the germline ends. As DNA, the CDR3 is TGTGCCAGCAGTCGCGGGCGTCACAATGAGCAGTTCTTC. It yields the protein CASSRGRHNEQFF.

Many counts were recorded for this clonotype. J is TRBJ1-5 and V is TRBV12-3 or TRBV12-4; D is ambiguous. The germline V and J ends were trimmed by 1 base and 7 bases, with 5 bases remaining between them. The CDR3 runs 12 residues. The CDR3 DNA is TGTGCCAGCAGTTTAGATTTCCAGCCCCAGCATTTT. It specifies CASSLDFQPQHF.

The chain has TRBV11-1 and TRBJ2-6, with D unclear. The CDR3 spans 18 residues. Germline lookup yields CDR1 SGHAT and CDR2 FQDESV (reference sequence). Trimming cost V 3 bases and J 0 bases, with 15 bases left between them. The CDR3 sequence is CASSFKFWRSSGANVLTF. CDR3 nucleotides: TGTGCCAGCAGCTTCAAGTTTTGGCGGAGCTCTGGGGCCAACGTCCTGACTTTC.

The rearrangement links TRBV7-9 to TRBJ2-7; D gene unclear. Trimming cost V 5 bases and J 3 bases, with 8 bases left between them. The germline V gene encodes CDR1 SEHNR and CDR2 FQNEAQ (reference sequence). The CDR3 sequence is 12 residues long. The CDR3 bases are TGTGCCAGCAGCCCAACTGACTACGAGCAGTACTTC. It yields the protein CASSPTDYEQYF.

This rearrangement joins TRBV6-2 or TRBV6-3 to TRBJ2-7; 7 nucleotides match TRBD1. The CDR3 loop spans 14 amino acids. After removal of 6 bases from V and 0 bases from J, the junction contained 5 bases not matched to a gene. Germline CDR1 is MNHEY and CDR2 is SVGEGT. The CDR3 here is CASRHRGSSYEQYF. DNA of the CDR3: TGTGCCAGCAGACACAGGGGTAGCTCCTACGAGCAGTACTTC.

This clonotype turned up a few times. The chain couples TRBV19 to TRBJ2-2; D might be TRBD2 (6 bases). V lost 5 bases, J lost 1 base, and 11 bases lay in between. The length of the CDR3 is 15 residues. Germline CDR1 is LNHDA and CDR2 is SQIVND (reference sequence). The CDR3 nucleotides are TGTGCCAGTAGTTTCGCGGGACTGAACACCGGGGAGCTGTTTTTT. Protein product: CASSFAGLNTGELFF.